This T cell receptor (beta chain) was sequenced in a study of T cell repertoires in cytomegalovirus infection. In its sample, this clonotype was seen many times. Antigen: not known. Germline V gene sequence: CDR1 MNHNS, CDR2 SASEGT. CDR3 length: 13 amino acids. Trimming pared 4 bases from V and 0 bases from J, leaving 6 bases between. TCRdb reprocessed the reads via MiXCR and lists one record per CDR3 protein. The sample has about 890,000 distinct CDR3 sequences; roughly 31% are singletons. Study-wide findings and caveats: The cumulative frequency of public TCR beta families identified carriers of CMV plus the relevant HLA. HLA-C-restricted CMV clonotypes gave the most frequent clonotype in two of eight donors.

This receptor was obtained from a human donor in good health (CMV status not recorded). Some clones in this sample may be carry-over from other donors' samples. The chain links TRBV6-1 to TRBJ1-1, with unresolved D. The specimen comprised cultured CD8+ T cells from PBMCs, sampled from culture after CMV antigen stimulation. This CDR3 reads CASSALMNTEAFF. Here the CDR3 DNA reads TGTGCCAGCAGTGCCCTTATGAACACTGAAGCTTTCTTT.